This T cell receptor beta chain came from a study of blood T cells in healthy people across ages. Germline values: CDR1 MNHNS, CDR2 SASEGT. This CDR3 has 14 residues. The germline V and J ends were trimmed by 5 bases and 5 bases, with 12 bases remaining between them. Combining a sample-barcoded 5' primer with a J-beta primer mix, a second PCR ran for 7 to 11 cycles. Using its own MiXCR run on the 5' RACE reads, TCRdb lists one record per CDR3 protein. The data show 1.5 million or so distinct CDR3 sequences, roughly 43% seen once. The rearrangement links TRBV6-1 to TRBJ1-4, with D perhaps TRBD1 (6 bases). The sequenced sample consisted of blood. The sequence derives from a woman aged 18 to 35 in good health. CDR3 region: CASSQDRINEKLFF. For the CDR3, the DNA is TGTGCCAGCAGTCAGGACAGAATAAATGAAAAACTGTTTTTT.